This T cell receptor (beta chain) stems from a study of T cell responses to AZD1222 COVID-19 vaccine. General study findings and limits: Donors were mostly white British, more females; clonal diversity possibly underestimated. Without day 14 samples, only post-peak T cell repertoires were studied. Recipients of two AZD1222 doses showed rising Spike-specific TCR breadth and depth. Nearly half of spike-specific TCRs reportedly go after variant regions that carry no mutations.

Profiled with immunoSEQ multiplex PCR; TCRdb holds only in-frame clones, not every one. Among around 120,000 clones, more than 75% were seen once, and the ten largest hold around 3.8%. Trimming took 0 bases from V and 9 from J, leaving 8 bases between them. The germline gives CDR1 MNHEY, CDR2 SVGEGT. CDR3 length equals 12 residues. Concerning this clone itself: What it binds is unknown.

The V gene is TRBV6-2 or TRBV6-3, the J gene TRBJ1-2; maybe TRBD1 (5 bases). Specimen: peripheral blood, collected 28 days after the second AZD1222 dose. The TCR was taken from an adult who received the AZD1222 COVID-19 vaccine. CDR3 protein: CASSYSQGSYTF. In nucleotides, the CDR3 is TGTGCCAGCAGTTACTCGCAGGGTAGCTACACCTTC.